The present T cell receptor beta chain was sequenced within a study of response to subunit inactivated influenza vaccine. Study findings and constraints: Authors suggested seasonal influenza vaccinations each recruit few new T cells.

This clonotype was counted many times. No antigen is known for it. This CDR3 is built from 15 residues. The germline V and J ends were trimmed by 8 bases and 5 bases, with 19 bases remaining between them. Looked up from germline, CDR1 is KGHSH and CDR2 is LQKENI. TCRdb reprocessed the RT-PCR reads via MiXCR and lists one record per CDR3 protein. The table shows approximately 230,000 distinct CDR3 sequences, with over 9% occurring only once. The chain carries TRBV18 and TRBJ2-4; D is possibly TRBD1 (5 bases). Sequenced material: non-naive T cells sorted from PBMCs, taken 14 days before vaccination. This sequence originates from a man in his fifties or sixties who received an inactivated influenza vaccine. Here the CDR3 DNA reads TGTGCCAGCGCGCGGACACGGAGCGAGGAAAACATTCAGTACTTC. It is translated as CASARTRSEENIQYF. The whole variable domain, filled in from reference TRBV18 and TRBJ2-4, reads NAGVMQNPRHLVRRRGQEARLRCSPMKGHSHVYWYRQLPEEGLKFMVYLQKENIIDESGMPKERFSAEFPKEGPSILRIQQVVRGDSAAYFCASARTRSEENIQYFGAGTRLSVL.